This T cell receptor beta chain is from a study of cytomegalovirus exposure and HLA in healthy donors. Findings and limits, study-wide: It was 150 to 200 TCR beta chains that were listed as cytomegalovirus-associated.

PCR was performed using 60 Vbeta and 13 Jbeta primers. Using immunoSEQ multiplex PCR, the repertoire was profiled, and TCRdb retains in-frame clones only, with some absent. This table has 95,000 to 150,000 clones, around 78% appearing once. The CDR3 extends over 17 amino acids. The germline V gene has CDR1 LNHNV and CDR2 YYDKDF (reference sequence). Losses at the gene ends were 0 bases for V and 7 bases for J; bases not matched to a gene: 10. In the case of this clone: Antigen: not known.

This chain links TRBV15 with TRBJ2-1; TRBD1 aligns across 9 bases. The clonotype comes from a man aged 40-50 years in good health and CMV-seronegative. The specimen sequenced was PBMCs. The CDR3 loop is CATSRELRGQGLNEQFF. The CDR3 nucleotides are TGTGCCACCAGCAGAGAGCTAAGGGGACAGGGTTTGAATGAGCAGTTCTTC. Full variable domain (missing parts from reference TRBV15 and TRBJ2-1): DAMVIQNPRYQVTQFGKPVTLSCSQTLNHNVMYWYQQKSSQAPKLLFHYYDKDFNNEADTPDNFQSRRPNTSFCFLDIRSPGLGDTAMYLCATSRELRGQGLNEQFFGPGTRLTVL.